This entry lists 16 T cell receptor beta chains sequenced from one sample in a study of blood T cell repertoires in COVID-19. The data were produced by immunoSEQ multiplex PCR, yet TCRdb's version contains in-frame clones alone and is incomplete. The sample comprises about 200,000 clones, more than 80% of which are singletons, and 1.2% rests with the top ten. The sample consisted of PBMCs or T cells enriched from blood (not recorded which). Receptors originate from a man aged 30-40 years who had recovered from COVID-19.

CDR3 region: CASSLARWTGYSYEQYF. The CDR3 bases are TGTGCCAGCAGCTTAGCGCGGTGGACAGGTTATTCCTACGAGCAGTACTTC. The chain uses TRBV7-2 and TRBJ2-7; 7 positions agree with TRBD1. The germline gives CDR1 SGHTA, CDR2 FQGNSA. The CDR3 covers 17 residues. The ends lost 0 bases at V and 1 base at J; junction bases unmatched: 9.

The rearrangement links TRBV7-2 to TRBJ1-2; 7 bases are shared with TRBD1. V lost 6 bases and J lost 4; bases outside the gene matches: 8. This CDR3 region has 14 residues. Germline CDR1 SGHTA, CDR2 FQGNSA. The CDR3: CASSQMNRGYGYTF. The CDR3 DNA follows: TGTGCCAGCAGTCAAATGAACAGGGGCTATGGCTACACCTTC.

The gene calls are TRBV5-1 and TRBJ2-7, with 9 bases lining up with TRBD2. Unmatched junction bases numbered 5, after V lost 4 bases and J lost 3 bases. This CDR3 contains 14 residues. Germline V gene data show CDR1 as SGHRS and CDR2 as YFSETQ. CDR3 region: CASSPKTSGYEQYF. CDR3 bases: TGCGCCAGCAGCCCCAAGACTAGCGGCTACGAGCAGTACTTC.

The CDR3 sequence: CASSFTGTSGHEQFF. In DNA, the CDR3 is TGCGCCAGCAGCTTTACAGGGACTAGCGGTCATGAGCAGTTCTTC. This chain uses TRBV5-1 with TRBJ2-1; 11 bases are shared with TRBD2. The CDR3 covers 15 residues. V was pared by 2 bases and J by 8 bases, with 6 bases of the junction left unmatched. Germline CDR1 SGHRS, CDR2 YFSETQ.

The chain carries TRBV10-3 and TRBJ2-7; possibly TRBD1 for D (5 bases). Trimming took 6 bases from V and 0 from J, leaving 12 bases between them. The CDR3 contains 14 residues. Germline V gives CDR1 ENHRY, CDR2 SYGVKD. The CDR3 nucleotides are TGTGCCATCAGCCCCGGACACCTCTCCTACGAGCAGTACTTC. Its translation is CAISPGHLSYEQYF.

The V call is TRBV3-1 (or the pseudogene TRBV3-2), the J call TRBJ2-2, with a weak D call TRBD2 (6 bases). The germline V and J ends were trimmed by 1 base and 7 bases, with 7 bases remaining between them. The CDR3 has 13 residues. CDR1 is LGHDT, CDR2 YNNKEL, per germline (reference sequence). The CDR3 is CASSQVRGGELFF. DNA for the CDR3: TGTGCCAGCAGCCAAGTGCGGGGCGGGGAGCTGTTTTTT.

This clone was detected once. The chain links TRBV15 to TRBJ2-1; 12 bases map to TRBD2. V lost 0 bases, J lost 9 bases, and 6 bases stayed unmatched. The CDR3 covers 16 residues. Germline-derived CDR1 and CDR2 are LNHNV and YYDKDF (reference sequence). CDR3 sequence reads: CATSRELAGGYGEQFF. DNA of the CDR3: TGTGCCACCAGCAGAGAGCTAGCGGGGGGGTATGGTGAGCAGTTCTTC.

The rearrangement links TRBV6-5 to TRBJ1-2; 7 bases line up with TRBD1. Trimming at V came to 0 bases and at J to 1 base, leaving 5 bases not matched to a gene. Germline loops: CDR1 MNHEY, CDR2 SVGAGI. The CDR3 is made up of 16 amino acids. CDR3 region: CASSYSTGSLNYGYTF. The DNA of the CDR3 is TGTGCCAGCAGTTACTCGACAGGGAGTCTTAACTATGGCTACACCTTC.

This chain uses TRBV27 with TRBJ2-1; no clear D gene. In germline, CDR1 is MNHEY, CDR2 SMNVEV (reference sequence). The CDR3 length is 15 residues. V was clipped by 7 bases and J by 4 bases, with 17 bases between them. In DNA form, the CDR3 reads TGTGCCAGCAACGTAAACTACATGAGATACAATGAGCAGTTCTTC. Encoded protein: CASNVNYMRYNEQFF.

This clone was seen just once. The chain is built from TRBV7-2 and TRBJ1-2; 7 bases are a match to TRBD1. Trimming removed 1 base from V and 5 bases from J; junction bases left unmatched: 10. The CDR3 has 16 amino acids. Germline V lookup: CDR1 SGHTA, CDR2 FQGNSA. For the CDR3, the DNA is TGTGCCAGCAGCTTAGTAGGGTCCAGGGGGTTGTATGGCTACACCTTC. Protein product: CASSLVGSRGLYGYTF.

The chain couples TRBV11-2 to TRBJ2-3; D possibly corresponds to TRBD1 (6 bases). The CDR3 extends over 14 amino acids. Per germline, CDR1 SGHAT and CDR2 FQNNGV. Deletions cut 3 bases from V and 1 base from J, with 8 bases between. The DNA of the CDR3 is TGTGCCAGCAGCTTTCGACAGGGCACAGATACGCAGTATTTT. It yields the protein CASSFRQGTDTQYF.

CDR3 sequence: CASGPIIYEQYF. CDR3 sequence (DNA): TGTGCCAGCGGCCCAATAATCTACGAGCAGTACTTC. This chain joins TRBV28 and TRBJ2-7; unclear D gene. The CDR3 contains 12 residues. Germline V gives CDR1 MDHEN, CDR2 SYDVKM. The V end was cut by 8 bases, the J end by 3 bases, with 11 bases between.

This chain connects TRBV18 to TRBJ2-5; 11 bases are a match to TRBD2. This CDR3 has 15 residues. V trimming: 3 bases; J trimming: 5 bases; junction bases outside the gene matches: 5. Per the germline V gene, CDR1 is KGHSH and CDR2 is LQKENI. DNA for the CDR3: TGTGCCAGCTCACCGCTAGCGGGAGGATACGAGACCCAGTACTTC. Translated: CASSPLAGGYETQYF.

This clone came up once. The V call is TRBV7-8, the J call TRBJ1-5, with 8 bases matching TRBD1. The trim removed 1 base at V and 0 bases at J, leaving 8 bases unmatched. The CDR3 spans 18 residues. CDR1 is SGHVS, CDR2 FQNEAQ, per germline. The CDR3 reads CASSLEYWGQVSNQPQHF. The DNA for the CDR3 is TGTGCCAGCAGCTTAGAGTATTGGGGACAGGTTAGCAATCAGCCCCAGCATTTT.

V is TRBV5-4 and J is TRBJ2-2, with 10 bases matching TRBD2. The V segment lost 3 bases and the J segment 1 base; nucleotides outside the gene matches: 9. CDR1 and CDR2 (germline): SGHNT, YYREEE (reference sequence). There are 18 residues in the CDR3. The DNA for the CDR3 is TGTGCCAGCAGCTCCAGACTTATAGCGGGGGGGAACACCGGGGAGCTGTTTTTT. Translated: CASSSRLIAGGNTGELFF. Supplemented by reference TRBV5-4 and TRBJ2-2, the full variable domain reads ETGVTQSPTHLIKTRGQQVTLRCSSQSGHNTVSWYQQALGQGPQFIFQYYREEENGRGNFPPRFSGLQFPNYSSELNVNALELDDSALYLCASSSRLIAGGNTGELFFGEGSRLTVL.

The gene calls are TRBV15 and TRBJ2-7; tentative D call: TRBD2 (6 bases). With 4 bases removed from V and 3 bases from J, the gap between germline ends came to 16 bases. This CDR3 has 15 amino acids. Per germline, CDR1 LNHNV and CDR2 YYDKDF (reference sequence). CDR3: CATSINRDSIYEQYF. The DNA of the CDR3 is TGTGCCACCAGCATAAACCGGGACTCAATCTACGAGCAGTACTTC.